These T cell receptor beta chains were read from a single sample in a study of CD8 T cells in ankylosing spondylitis. MiXCR was run by TCRdb on the 5' RACE reads, yielding one entry per CDR3 protein. This sample has 300,000 to 400,000 distinct CDR3 sequences; roughly 11% occur once, and the top ten carry around 10%. Material: blood, either unsorted or a sorted T cell fraction (not recorded which). The receptor set was obtained from a female donor with ankylosing spondylitis or in good health (not recorded which). Both conserved end residues are part of each CDR3. The D gene is left open where the match is weak. Not every row has a clone size; where given, it reads once, few, many or a size class.

length: 16; size: many; J: TRBJ1-5; V: TRBV20-1; D: -; DNA: TGCAGTGCTAGAGATTTCCGCAGGGGCGAAAATCAGCCCCAGCATTTT; CDR3: CSARDFRRGENQPQHF
length: 15; size: few; J: TRBJ2-1; V: TRBV5-1; D: TRBD1; DNA: TGCGCCAGCGGGGCCGGACAGGGACCCTACAATGAGCAGTTCTTC; CDR3: CASGAGQGPYNEQFF
length: 17; size: many; J: TRBJ2-2; V: TRBV20-1; D: TRBD2; DNA: TGCAGTGCTAGAGATAGGGCTAGGACGGGAGGCGCCGGGGAGCTGTTTTTT; CDR3: CSARDRARTGGAGELFF
length: 12; size: many; J: TRBJ1-2; V: TRBV12-3/TRBV12-4; D: -; DNA: TGTGCCAGCAGTCGGTTGGGCTATGGCTACACCTTC; CDR3: CASSRLGYGYTF
length: 15; size: -; J: TRBJ2-2; V: TRBV20-1; D: TRBD2; DNA: TGCAGTGCTAGAGATGGGGGTAGCGGGCACGGGGAGCTGTTTTTT; CDR3: CSARDGGSGHGELFF
length: 12; size: few; J: TRBJ2-1; V: TRBV7-9; D: -; DNA: TGTGCCGGCACATATGTGGAAAATGAGCAGTTCTTC; CDR3: CAGTYVENEQFF
length: 16; size: many; J: TRBJ1-2; V: TRBV12-3/TRBV12-4; D: TRBD1; DNA: TGTGCCAGCAGTCCGGGACAGGGAGGGGACAACTATGGCTACACCTTC; CDR3: CASSPGQGGDNYGYTF
length: 14; size: many; J: TRBJ1-2; V: TRBV5-6; D: -; DNA: TGTGCCAGCAGCTCCGGGCCCACCGGCTATGGCTACACCTTC; CDR3: CASSSGPTGYGYTF
length: 10; size: few; J: TRBJ1-1; V: TRBV29-1; D: -; DNA: TGCAGCGTTGGCAGTCCTGAAGCTTTCTTT; CDR3: CSVGSPEAFF
length: 11; size: -; J: TRBJ1-2; V: TRBV12-3/TRBV12-4; D: TRBD1; DNA: TGTGCCAGCAGCGGACAGGGAGGCTACACCTTC; CDR3: CASSGQGGYTF
length: 17; size: many; J: TRBJ2-5; V: TRBV12-3/TRBV12-4; D: TRBD2; DNA: TGTGCCAGCAGCTCCGGAGCGGGAGACTTTAAAGGGGAGACCCAGTACTTC; CDR3: CASSSGAGDFKGETQYF
length: 11; size: many; J: TRBJ2-3; V: TRBV20-1; D: -; DNA: TGCATACATTCTGCTGTGGATACGCAGTATTTT; CDR3: CIHSAVDTQYF
length: 17; size: many; J: TRBJ2-2; V: TRBV7-2; D: -; DNA: TGTGCCAGCAGCTTAGCGCGGTTTGGAACAAACACCGGGGAGCTGTTTTTT; CDR3: CASSLARFGTNTGELFF
length: 12; size: -; J: TRBJ1-5; V: TRBV6-2/TRBV6-3; D: -; DNA: TGTGCCAGCAGTTCGGGGGATCGGGCCCAGCATTTT; CDR3: CASSSGDRAQHF
length: 15; size: -; J: TRBJ1-4; V: TRBV6-5; D: TRBD1; DNA: TGTGCCAGCAGTTACTCGGGAGACAGGGATGAAAAACTGTTTTTT; CDR3: CASSYSGDRDEKLFF
length: 14; size: many; J: TRBJ2-1; V: TRBV6-1; D: -; DNA: TGTGCCAGCAGGCAGGGCAGGGGCGGGAATGAGCAGTTCTTC; CDR3: CASRQGRGGNEQFF
length: 16; size: -; J: TRBJ1-4; V: TRBV19; D: -; DNA: TGTGCCAGTAGTATCCTTACCACGGGGCGAAATGAAAAACTGTTTTTT; CDR3: CASSILTTGRNEKLFF
length: 12; size: many; J: TRBJ1-5; V: TRBV20-1; D: -; DNA: TGCAGTGCTATCAGGGTCAATCAGCCCCAGCATTTT; CDR3: CSAIRVNQPQHF
length: 13; size: -; J: TRBJ1-1; V: TRBV20-1; D: -; DNA: TGCAGTGCAGACTCAGGGGTGAACACTGAAGCTTTCTTT; CDR3: CSADSGVNTEAFF
length: 12; size: few; J: TRBJ2-4; V: TRBV5-5; D: -; DNA: TGTGCCAGCAGCCTGAGCAAAAACATTCAGTACTTC; CDR3: CASSLSKNIQYF
length: 14; size: few; J: TRBJ2-7; V: TRBV5-1; D: TRBD1; DNA: TGCGCCAGCAGCACGGACAGGGGGATCTACGAGCAGTACTTC; CDR3: CASSTDRGIYEQYF
length: 15; size: -; J: TRBJ1-3; V: TRBV5-1; D: -; DNA: TGCGCCAGCACTCCAGGTGGGGTGTCTGGAAACACCATATATTTT; CDR3: CASTPGGVSGNTIYF
length: 13; size: -; J: TRBJ2-7; V: TRBV20-1; D: -; DNA: TGCAGTGCTTCCCTCGGGACCAACTACGAGCAGTACTTC; CDR3: CSASLGTNYEQYF
length: 16; size: few; J: TRBJ2-3; V: TRBV10-3; D: -; DNA: TGTGCCATCAGTGGCTTAGTGGGGGTAAATACAGATACGCAGTATTTT; CDR3: CAISGLVGVNTDTQYF
length: 17; size: -; J: TRBJ2-2; V: TRBV5-1; D: -; DNA: TGCGCCAGCAGCTTGGGTCGGGACGGATCGAACACCGGGGAGCTGTTTTTT; CDR3: CASSLGRDGSNTGELFF
length: 18; size: few; J: TRBJ2-2; V: TRBV21-1; D: -; DNA: TGTGCCAGCAGCACCTACGCGACTAGCGGGGGGAACACCGGGGAGCTGTTTTTT; CDR3: CASSTYATSGGNTGELFF
length: 12; size: few; J: TRBJ1-1; V: TRBV6-5; D: -; DNA: TGTGCCAGCGAAAAACGGAACACTGAAGCTTTCTTT; CDR3: CASEKRNTEAFF
length: 19; size: many; J: TRBJ2-2; V: TRBV12-3/TRBV12-4; D: TRBD1; DNA: TGTGCCAGCAGTTTTAGAGCCTCCGGACAGGTCGGACACACCGGGGAGCTGTTTTTT; CDR3: CASSFRASGQVGHTGELFF